What follows describes a single T cell receptor beta chain. What antigen it recognizes has not been identified. Base-call qualities are not available, and no considerably larger clone is one nucleotide away. V trim: 2 bases; J trim: 5 bases; unmatched bases: 4. Its CDR3 holds 14 amino acids, cysteine through phenylalanine. CDR3 DNA is the only sequence kept; it has 42 bases, read in frame from the first base. CDR1 and CDR2 are read off the germline V gene as KGHSH and LQKENI. The data belong to a study of blood T cell repertoires in COVID-19 (TCRdb year 2020). Study-level background: The collaborator samples originated in the United States, Italy and Spain and spanned the acute and convalescent phases of COVID-19. The repertoires were made available in a free public database intended to serve as a resource for research on the immune response to SARS-CoV-2. The dataset comprised deeply sampled blood TCRbeta repertoires from subjects exposed to, actively infected with, or recovered from COVID-19. Samples came from the ongoing ImmuneRACE study (first 160 participants) plus 1,254 subjects from 6 global collaborators. Sample metadata almost always included a de-identified subject ID, COVID-19 status, age in years and sex. Where HLA class I and class II types were available, the types were taken from metadata supplied by the sample provider, not from assay-based typing. The prospective study material was composed of cDNA or gDNA derived from T cells, B-cell-depleted T cells, or PBMCs. The paper as a whole reports these results and caveats: The amount of clinical and demographic metadata varied by source and participant and was provided uncurated.

In the prospective study, participants were roughly 18 to 95 years old, resided in 24 geographic areas of the United States, and were enrolled through a virtual design. To assign participants to cohorts, the prospective study relied on clinical history that participants themselves reported in a screening survey and a study questionnaire. In the prospective study, mobile phlebotomists collected whole blood, serum and a nasopharyngeal or oropharyngeal swab from each participant. Over a 2-month period, participants in the prospective study had the option of providing additional blood draws and questionnaires. Before DNA extraction, prospective study blood samples were shipped either frozen or at room temperature. The immunoSEQ Assay, a bias-controlled multiplex PCR, was used to amplify TCRbeta CDR3 regions from genomic DNA. In the authors' own workflow: The number of nucleated cells in each sample was estimated by amplification of reference gene primers within the assay. To quantify the absolute abundance of each unique TCRbeta CDR3 rearrangement, sequence reads were collapsed and filtered. Productive Simpson clonality was computed per sample as the square root of Simpson's diversity index over productive rearrangements. TCRdb's version of the immuneACCESS table is confined to in-frame rearrangements and falls short of the full clone set. An unresolved V gene accounts for under half of the shortfall where checked; the remainder is of unknown origin. That table is the source of V, J and clone size, and D and trimming were worked out from the DNA. Counted in this sample were hundreds of thousands of clones; roughly 89% of them appeared once. The ten largest account for 3.5% to 4% of the sample.

Sequencing used PBMCs or T cells enriched from blood (not recorded which). This receptor was taken from a woman aged 25 to 45 with acute COVID-19. The chain is made from TRBV18 and TRBJ2-5; TRBD2 aligns with 8 central bases. The CDR3 region has the sequence CASSPVAGRETQYF. The base sequence is TGTGCCAGCTCACCAGTAGCGGGGAGGGAGACCCAGTACTTC.